Sequencing of this TCR beta chain was carried out in a study of Graves' ophthalmopathy and Graves' hyperthyroidism. Germline CDR1 reads MNHEY; CDR2 reads SMNVEV (reference sequence). CDR3 length equals 17 residues. Trimming cost V 2 bases and J 3 bases, with 19 bases left between them. Hyperthyroidism patients, aged 18 to 65, were newly diagnosed, under 2 months' duration. Patients were left out if they had other autoimmune diseases, uncontrolled infections, pregnancy or lactation. Amplification of TCR beta CDR3 regions used RNA transcripts. After a first-round RT-PCR with HTBI primers, a second-round multiplex PCR was run. TCRdb re-analysed the multiplex PCR reads in MiXCR, keeping a single row per CDR3 protein. The sample shows roughly 400,000 distinct CDR3 sequences, roughly 17% of them seen only once. Regarding the study as a whole: Among expanded thyroid clonotypes above 0.001 frequency, most also occurred in blood.

This clonotype was detected many times. Its antigen is unknown. What was sequenced was peripheral blood. The receptor was derived from an adult woman with stable Graves' hyperthyroidism. The chain recombines TRBV27 with TRBJ1-1, with a tentative D call TRBD1 (5 bases). Here the CDR3 reads CASSLVRVGVRDTEAFF. DNA for the CDR3: TGTGCCAGCAGTTTAGTGCGGGTAGGGGTCAGGGACACTGAAGCTTTCTTT.